The entry below gives a single TCR beta chain sequence along with its context. The antigen remains undetermined. Sequencing of TCR beta was performed on blood CD8+ and CD4+ T cells. The TEMRA cells underwent FACS enrichment, while the CD8+ and CD4+ T cells underwent negative isolation. These data come from a study of CD8 T cells in Susac syndrome. Study-wide results and limits: It was acknowledged by the study that relatively few individuals were included in its TCR sequencing and HLA analysis.

The V end was cut by 5 bases, the J end by 8 bases, with 22 bases between. The germline gives CDR1 MNHNS, CDR2 SASEGT. This CDR3 spans 16 amino acids. With random hexamers, reverse transcription was performed on about 0.5 to 1 ug of RNA. The CDR3 of TCR beta was amplified by immunoSEQ multiplex PCR across 54 Vbeta and 13 Jbeta. TCRdb passed the immunoSEQ multiplex PCR reads through MiXCR, listing each CDR3 protein once. In the table there are about 430,000 distinct CDR3 sequences, 75% to 90% of which are singletons. The TCR comes from a human donor with multiple sclerosis. The chain combines TRBV6-1 with TRBJ2-1, with D possibly matching TRBD1 (5 bases). The sequenced sample consisted of CD8+ T cells from PBMCs. In nucleotides, the CDR3 is TGTGCCAGCAGTCCTGGCTACGACCGGTGGGGCGATGAGCAGTTCTTC. Translation: CASSPGYDRWGDEQFF.